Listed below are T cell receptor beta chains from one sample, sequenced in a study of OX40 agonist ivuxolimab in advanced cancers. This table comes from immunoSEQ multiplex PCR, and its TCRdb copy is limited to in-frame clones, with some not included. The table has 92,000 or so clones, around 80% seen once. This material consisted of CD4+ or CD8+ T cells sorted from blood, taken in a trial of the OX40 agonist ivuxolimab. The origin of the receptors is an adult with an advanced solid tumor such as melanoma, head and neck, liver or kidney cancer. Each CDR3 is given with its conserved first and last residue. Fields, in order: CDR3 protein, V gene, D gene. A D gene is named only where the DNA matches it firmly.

CDR3aa: CASSLAQVDNSPLHF; v_gene: TRBV7-6; d_gene: -
CDR3aa: CASSAQGAGYEQYF; v_gene: TRBV6-6; d_gene: TRBD1
CDR3aa: CASAGYYGYTF; v_gene: TRBV6-1; d_gene: -
CDR3aa: CSVERASTGELFF; v_gene: TRBV29-1; d_gene: -
CDR3aa: CASSRGTLSTDTQYF; v_gene: TRBV5-1; d_gene: -
CDR3aa: CASSLDARLQETQYF; v_gene: TRBV5-1; d_gene: -
CDR3aa: CASSLGFLEGADTQYF; v_gene: TRBV7-8; d_gene: -
CDR3aa: CASSQEGGWGYTF; v_gene: TRBV4-1; d_gene: -
CDR3aa: CASGGRESPLHF; v_gene: TRBV7-9; d_gene: -
CDR3aa: CASSVTSGSYEQYF; v_gene: TRBV5-1; d_gene: TRBD2
CDR3aa: CASSYLAGSYGYTF; v_gene: TRBV6-5; d_gene: -
CDR3aa: CASSVPPQAAGQGDFEQYF; v_gene: TRBV10-2; d_gene: TRBD1
CDR3aa: CASSYSGRKNTEAFF; v_gene: TRBV6-5; d_gene: -
CDR3aa: CASSRTRRNTGELFF; v_gene: TRBV7-6; d_gene: TRBD2
CDR3aa: CASNPGNYGYTF; v_gene: TRBV6-6; d_gene: -
CDR3aa: CASSPYGPYEQYF; v_gene: TRBV7-3; d_gene: -
CDR3aa: CASSPQQSLNTEAFF; v_gene: TRBV2; d_gene: -
CDR3aa: CASSPRTLIGTDTQYF; v_gene: TRBV7-6; d_gene: -
CDR3aa: CASSLGPGGNTIYF; v_gene: TRBV7-9; d_gene: -
CDR3aa: CASGLVQESGELFF; v_gene: TRBV12-5; d_gene: -
CDR3aa: CASTQGAGANVLTF; v_gene: TRBV6-5; d_gene: TRBD1
CDR3aa: CASSFGTPRAGELFF; v_gene: TRBV5-1; d_gene: -
CDR3aa: CASSLGDRKAFF; v_gene: TRBV7-2; d_gene: TRBD1
CDR3aa: CASSLAGQGSQHF; v_gene: TRBV7-2; d_gene: TRBD1
CDR3aa: CASSLGGGGRSDEQYF; v_gene: TRBV5-1; d_gene: TRBD2
CDR3aa: CASSPEGLGDEAFF; v_gene: TRBV7-3; d_gene: -
CDR3aa: CASSRRAVRADYGYTF; v_gene: TRBV19; d_gene: -
CDR3aa: CAWRDLYGADTQYF; v_gene: TRBV30; d_gene: -
CDR3aa: CASSFRRTMNTEAFF; v_gene: TRBV27; d_gene: -
CDR3aa: CAITSVLGETDDYGYTF; v_gene: TRBV10-3; d_gene: -
CDR3aa: CASKGAETLGEQYF; v_gene: TRBV6-6; d_gene: TRBD1
CDR3aa: CASSWEGDTEAFF; v_gene: TRBV27; d_gene: -
CDR3aa: CASSQARTGLNSPLHF; v_gene: TRBV4-1; d_gene: TRBD1
CDR3aa: CASKYKDSAAFF; v_gene: TRBV6-1; d_gene: -
CDR3aa: CASSLDVSFGMNTEAFF; v_gene: TRBV11-2; d_gene: -
CDR3aa: CASSFGQPGNEQFF; v_gene: TRBV5-1; d_gene: -
CDR3aa: CASSQTGDNYGYTF; v_gene: TRBV11-2; d_gene: TRBD1
CDR3aa: CASTRTSVGEQFF; v_gene: TRBV5-8; d_gene: TRBD2
CDR3aa: CASSLRGNTEAFF; v_gene: TRBV27; d_gene: -
CDR3aa: CASSLTGDPDQPQHF; v_gene: TRBV9; d_gene: TRBD1
CDR3aa: CASSRDGTDTQYF; v_gene: TRBV6-6; d_gene: -
CDR3aa: CASSPTGTFKDTGELFF; v_gene: TRBV19; d_gene: -
CDR3aa: CASSAPGATGIHYYGYTF; v_gene: TRBV6-1; d_gene: TRBD1
CDR3aa: CSARTGATIYF; v_gene: TRBV20-1; d_gene: -
CDR3aa: CASSLGSNEAFF; v_gene: TRBV7-6; d_gene: -
CDR3aa: CASKEGSGNTIYF; v_gene: TRBV28; d_gene: -
CDR3aa: CASSGGVDLGSPLHF; v_gene: TRBV2; d_gene: -
CDR3aa: CASRTGTGGSEQYF; v_gene: TRBV27; d_gene: TRBD1
CDR3aa: CASSLEQNYEQYF; v_gene: TRBV5-1; d_gene: -
CDR3aa: CASTRGAIDEQFF; v_gene: TRBV5-1; d_gene: TRBD2
CDR3aa: CASSPDNAGGYTF; v_gene: TRBV5-1; d_gene: -
CDR3aa: CASSKGQKYEQYF; v_gene: TRBV19; d_gene: -
CDR3aa: CATRDGNSNQPQHF; v_gene: TRBV19; d_gene: -
CDR3aa: CASSPLLAGGRNEQYF; v_gene: TRBV7-8; d_gene: TRBD2
CDR3aa: CASSRGGRSTDTQYF; v_gene: TRBV27; d_gene: TRBD2
CDR3aa: CASSYSGGYGYTF; v_gene: TRBV6-6; d_gene: -
CDR3aa: CASSQLIGSLFSYNSPLHF; v_gene: TRBV5-7; d_gene: -
CDR3aa: CASSNQGHNEQFF; v_gene: TRBV18; d_gene: -
CDR3aa: CASSLAENTEAFF; v_gene: TRBV28; d_gene: -